The 5 T cell receptor beta chains presented below share a single source sample, sequenced in a study of blood T cell repertoires in COVID-19. Assay: immunoSEQ multiplex PCR; the TCRdb copy retains only in-frame clones and omits some. The table has about 140,000 clones, around 81% seen once. Sequencing was done on a sample of peripheral blood. The source is a human donor in a cohort sampled during active COVID-19.

V is TRBV7-3 and J is TRBJ2-1; 9 bases match TRBD2. Germline V lookup: CDR1 SGHTA, CDR2 FQGTGA. This CDR3 is built from 18 residues. Germline trimming cut 5 bases from V and 9 bases from J; bases unmatched to any gene: 20. DNA of the CDR3: TGTGCCAGCAGCCCCCGAGGGGGCGGCGGGAGGGCCGTCCGTGAGCAGTTCTTC. This translates into CASSPRGGGGRAVREQFF. Full variable domain (missing parts from reference TRBV7-3 and TRBJ2-1): GAGVSQTPSNKVTEKGKYVELRCDPISGHTALYWYRQSLGQGPEFLIYFQGTGAADDSGLPNDRFFAVRPEGSVSTLKIQRTERGDSAVYLCASSPRGGGGRAVREQFFGPGTRLTVL.

The chain recombines TRBV4-1 with TRBJ2-1, with 11 bases aligning to TRBD2. This CDR3 spans 15 amino acids. V shed 6 bases and J 4 bases; nucleotides not matched to a gene: 5. Germline V lookup: CDR1 MGHRA, CDR2 YSYEKL. Here the CDR3 reads CASRGGLAVYNEQFF. CDR3 in DNA: TGCGCCAGCAGGGGGGGACTAGCGGTTTACAATGAGCAGTTCTTC.

The chain joins TRBV11-1 to TRBJ2-5; 10 bases match TRBD1. The CDR3 length is 14 residues. Germline trimming cut 5 bases from V and 6 bases from J; bases unmatched to any gene: 6. Germline CDR1 reads SGHAT; CDR2 reads FQDESV (reference sequence). The CDR3 loop reads CASSIDRGLKTQYF. The CDR3 DNA follows: TGTGCCAGCAGCATTGACAGGGGGCTAAAGACCCAGTACTTC.

This clone was picked up a small number of times. The J gene is TRBJ2-7, the V gene TRBV19, with TRBD1 identical over 8 bases. The CDR3 totals 14 residues. V shed 4 bases, J shed 1 base, and the junction held 3 bases outside the gene matches. CDR1 is LNHDA, CDR2 SQIVND, per germline (reference sequence). The CDR3 region has the DNA TGTGCCAGTAGTACAGGGGGCCCTTCCTACGAGCAGTACTTC. Its protein is CASSTGGPSYEQYF.

This rearrangement joins TRBV7-9 to TRBJ1-4; D not certain. Germline CDR1 and CDR2: SEHNR and FQNEAQ (reference sequence). This CDR3 has 14 amino acids. V was clipped by 0 bases and J by 3 bases, with 5 bases between them. The CDR3 coding sequence is TGTGCCAGCAGCTTAGCCGGGTCTAATGAAAAACTGTTTTTT. It is translated as CASSLAGSNEKLFF.